Shown below are 22 T cell receptor beta chains from a single sample sequenced in a study of cytomegalovirus exposure and HLA in healthy donors. Libraries were prepared by immunoSEQ multiplex PCR; TCRdb keeps only in-frame clonotypes and omits some of them. In the table there are approximately 70,000 clones, about 93% of which are singletons. The sequencing input was PBMCs. The source of these receptors is a woman aged 18 to 35 in good health and CMV-seropositive.

This chain uses TRBV5-1 with TRBJ2-2; 13 nucleotides agree with TRBD2. Germline values: CDR1 SGHRS, CDR2 YFSETQ. This CDR3 region has 20 residues. Germline trimming cut 4 bases from V and 0 bases from J; bases unmatched to any gene: 12. The CDR3 spells CASSVRLAGGIRANTGELFF. In DNA form, the CDR3 reads TGCGCCAGCAGCGTTCGACTAGCGGGAGGAATTAGGGCGAACACCGGGGAGCTGTTTTTT.

The chain couples TRBV27 to TRBJ2-6; 7 bases line up with TRBD1. Trimming took 2 bases from V and 5 from J; bases not matched to a gene: 12. Per germline, CDR1 MNHEY and CDR2 SMNVEV (reference sequence). This CDR3 is 18 amino acids long. In DNA, the CDR3 is TGTGCCAGCAGTTTAGAAGAGGGGGCGAGGTACTGGGCCAACGTCCTGACTTTC. Protein sequence: CASSLEEGARYWANVLTF.

The chain uses TRBV10-3 and TRBJ2-6; TRBD1 is a possible D gene (5 bases). Trimming took off 3 bases at V and 7 bases at J, with 10 bases between the two ends. The CDR3 runs to 14 residues. Germline CDR1 reads ENHRY; CDR2 reads SYGVKD. The CDR3 DNA reads as TGTGCCATCAGTGATATAGGGGAAGCCAACGTCCTGACTTTC. It is translated as CAISDIGEANVLTF.

The V call is TRBV5-4, the J call TRBJ1-5; D gene uncertain. V was shortened by 0 bases and J by 2 bases, with 6 bases between the two germline ends. This CDR3 is built from 14 residues. Per germline, CDR1 SGHNT and CDR2 YYREEE (reference sequence). CDR3 loop: CASSLGGGNQPQHF. The CDR3 DNA reads as TGTGCCAGCAGCTTGGGGGGAGGCAATCAGCCCCAGCATTTT.

The chain has TRBV7-3 and TRBJ2-1, with 8 positions matching TRBD2. Germline V gene data show CDR1 as SGHTA and CDR2 as FQGTGA. CDR3 size: 15 residues. Trimming took 1 base from V and 7 from J; bases not matched to a gene: 6. In nucleotides, the CDR3 is TGTGCCAGCAGCTTAAAGGCTAGCGGGTTGAATGAGCAGTTCTTC. It is translated as CASSLKASGLNEQFF. Full variable domain (outside the CDR3, taken from reference TRBV7-3 and TRBJ2-1): GAGVSQTPSNKVTEKGKYVELRCDPISGHTALYWYRQSLGQGPEFLIYFQGTGAADDSGLPNDRFFAVRPEGSVSTLKIQRTERGDSAVYLCASSLKASGLNEQFFGPGTRLTVL.

V gene TRBV11-2 combines with J gene TRBJ2-1; tentatively, D is TRBD2 (5 bases). CDR1 and CDR2 (germline): SGHAT, FQNNGV. Trimming removed 8 bases at V and 0 bases at J, with 11 bases between. CDR3 size: 14 residues. CDR3 DNA sequence: TGTGCCAGCTCCCCTGGGAGCTCCTACAATGAGCAGTTCTTC. Protein product: CASSPGSSYNEQFF.

The chain employs TRBV6-1 and TRBJ1-1, with 8 bases that match TRBD1. Looked up from germline, CDR1 is MNHNS and CDR2 is SASEGT. This CDR3 has 15 amino acids. Losses at the gene ends were 7 bases for V and 5 bases for J; bases not matched to a gene: 12. CDR3 region: CASNSLYTGGTEAFF. Written as DNA, the CDR3 is TGTGCCAGCAACTCTCTCTATACAGGGGGGACTGAAGCTTTCTTT.

V and J are TRBV5-5 and TRBJ2-1; 7 bases map to TRBD2. This CDR3 spans 15 amino acids. Germline V gives CDR1 SGHKS, CDR2 YYEKEE (reference sequence). V was pared by 3 bases and J by 8 bases, with 11 bases of the junction left unmatched. The CDR3: CASSWTRGRRDEQFF. In DNA form, the CDR3 reads TGTGCCAGCAGCTGGACTAGAGGACGGCGGGATGAGCAGTTCTTC.

This clone came up once. The V call is TRBV27, the J call TRBJ2-7, with TRBD1 matching over 10 bases. The CDR3 is 15 residues long. Trimming removed 4 bases from V and 4 bases from J; junction bases left unmatched: 7. Germline V gene lookup returns CDR1 MNHEY and CDR2 SMNVEV (reference sequence). CDR3 protein: CASSSTGGAGYEQYF. The CDR3 DNA is TGTGCCAGCAGTTCGACAGGGGGCGCGGGTTACGAGCAGTACTTC.

The DNA of the CDR3 is TGTGCCAGCAGCTTAAGAGGGGGAATCGGCTACGAGCAGTACTTC. Its translation: CASSLRGGIGYEQYF. J is TRBJ2-7 and V is TRBV5-4, with a possible D match to TRBD1 (6 bases). V was pared by 2 bases and J by 3 bases, with 15 bases between. This CDR3 is 15 amino acids long. CDR1 is SGHNT, CDR2 YYREEE, per germline (reference sequence).

V is TRBV7-3 and J is TRBJ2-7; the D gene is possibly TRBD2 (6 bases). Per germline, CDR1 SGHTA and CDR2 FQGTGA. The CDR3 runs to 13 residues. The germline V and J ends were trimmed by 2 bases and 6 bases, with 11 bases remaining between them. Here the CDR3 DNA reads TGTGCCAGCAGCTTATTGGGGGGTGGCGAGCAGTACTTC. Translation: CASSLLGGGEQYF.

V and J are TRBV5-6 and TRBJ2-1; 12 positions match TRBD2. In germline, CDR1 is SGHDT, CDR2 YYEEEE. The V segment lost 4 bases and the J segment 6 bases; nucleotides outside the gene matches: 11. CDR3 length: 17 amino acids. The CDR3 sequence is CASSRGLAGQNRNEQFF. CDR3 bases: TGTGCCAGCAGCAGGGGACTAGCGGGTCAGAATCGCAATGAGCAGTTCTTC.

The chain has TRBV19 and TRBJ2-1, with 10 bases matching TRBD1. J gave up 8 bases and V 5 bases, and 6 bases lay outside the gene matches. Per the germline V gene, CDR1 is LNHDA and CDR2 is SQIVND (reference sequence). The CDR3 runs 14 residues. In DNA, the CDR3 is TGTGCCAGTAGTGTGACAGGGGGCGCCTATGAGCAGTTCTTC. Protein: CASSVTGGAYEQFF.

This chain's CDR3 is CASSLVAGVIPGELFF. CDR3 nucleotide sequence: TGTGCCAGCAGCTTGGTAGCGGGAGTTATTCCCGGGGAGCTGTTTTTT. The chain couples TRBV5-4 to TRBJ2-2; 9 positions agree with TRBD2. Germline CDR1 and CDR2: SGHNT and YYREEE (reference sequence). V shed 0 bases and J 6 bases; nucleotides not matched to a gene: 6. This CDR3 is 16 amino acids long.

The chain has TRBV30 and TRBJ1-2; D call uncertain. Per germline, CDR1 GTSNPN and CDR2 SVGIG (reference sequence). V lost 6 bases and J lost 6, with 14 bases in between. The CDR3 is 12 amino acids. In DNA, the CDR3 is TGTGCCTGTGTCGGGTCCCGGGATGGCTACACCTTC. Its translation is CACVGSRDGYTF.

The rearrangement joins TRBV28 to TRBJ2-3; TRBD2 aligns across 11 bases. This CDR3 comprises 15 residues. CDR1 and CDR2 (germline): MDHEN, SYDVKM. The ends lost 5 bases at V and 2 bases at J; junction bases unmatched: 3. This chain's CDR3 is CASSLGLAATDTQYF. The CDR3 region has the DNA TGTGCCAGCAGTCTGGGACTAGCGGCCACAGATACGCAGTATTTT.

The chain couples TRBV6-1 to TRBJ1-3; 8 positions agree with TRBD1. There are 17 residues in the CDR3. J gave up 8 bases and V 0 bases, and 12 bases lay outside the gene matches. Germline CDR1 and CDR2: MNHNS and SASEGT. CDR3 in DNA: TGTGCCAGCAGTGAAGCGGGGACAGGCTGGGGGTTTGACACCATATATTTT. Translating it yields CASSEAGTGWGFDTIYF.

The CDR3: CASSPVSGGEQYF. The CDR3, as DNA: TGTGCCAGCAGCCCCGTTTCAGGGGGCGAGCAGTACTTC. This chain links TRBV5-5 with TRBJ2-7; 7 bases align to TRBD1. The CDR3 contains 13 residues. The V gene's germline CDR1 is SGHKS and CDR2 YYEKEE (reference sequence). The V and J ends lost 4 bases and 6 bases, in that order; junction bases with no gene match: 7.

This clone was found a few times. The chain carries TRBV10-1 and TRBJ1-5, with 8 nucleotides matching TRBD1. From germline, CDR1 is WNHNN and CDR2 SYGVQD (reference sequence). This CDR3 comprises 17 residues. The V and J ends lost 6 bases and 2 bases, in that order; junction bases with no gene match: 12. CDR3 loop: CASSVDRVEWCNQPQHF. Here the CDR3 DNA reads TGCGCCAGCAGCGTGGACAGGGTGGAGTGGTGCAATCAGCCCCAGCATTTT.

The chain joins TRBV6-1 to TRBJ2-3, with 9 bases fitting TRBD2. Germline CDR1 reads MNHNS; CDR2 reads SASEGT. Unmatched junction bases numbered 5, after V lost 5 bases and J lost 2 bases. The length of the CDR3 is 15 residues. CDR3 sequence (DNA): TGTGCCAGCAGTAGGGGCGGGGGGGCCACAGATACGCAGTATTTT. This gives the protein CASSRGGGATDTQYF.

V is TRBV7-6 and J is TRBJ2-3, with TRBD2 identical over 8 bases. After removal of 4 bases from V and 0 bases from J, the junction contained 15 bases not matched to a gene. CDR1 and CDR2 from the germline V gene are SGHVS and FNYEAQ. The CDR3 has 19 amino acids. The CDR3 region has the DNA TGTGCCAGCAGCTACCCCGGGGGGGCGCCTGATCTTAGCACAGATACGCAGTATTTT. It encodes CASSYPGGAPDLSTDTQYF.

The rearrangement uses TRBV9 and TRBJ2-7; D is perhaps TRBD1 (5 bases). This CDR3 has 16 residues. The V end was cut by 0 bases, the J end by 0 bases, with 13 bases between. Germline assignment: CDR1 SGDLS and CDR2 YYNGEE. As DNA, the CDR3 is TGTGCCAGCAGCGTAGGAGACAGCCCTTACTCCTACGAGCAGTACTTC. Translating gives CASSVGDSPYSYEQYF.